Below are 27 T cell receptor beta chains sequenced from a single sample in a study of PD-L1 blockade in urothelial cancer. This table comes from immunoSEQ multiplex PCR, and its TCRdb copy is limited to in-frame clones, with some not included. The sample includes approximately 70,000 clones, 85% to 90% of them seen just once. The specimen was PBMCs, collected around atezolizumab (anti-PD-L1) treatment. The receptors here all came from a man between 60 and 75 years old with urothelial cancer.

This chain connects TRBV7-3 to TRBJ2-3; tentative D call: TRBD2 (6 bases). This CDR3 comprises 14 residues. CDR1 is SGHTA, CDR2 FQGTGA, per germline. Trimming shortened V by 11 bases and J by 2 bases, and 17 bases separated the two germline ends. CDR3 coding DNA: TGTGCCCTCGCCCGGGCGGGGTCCACAGATACGCAGTATTTT. This codes for CALARAGSTDTQYF. Complete variable domain (other parts from reference TRBV7-3 and TRBJ2-3): GAGVSQTPSNKVTEKGKYVELRCDPISGHTALYWYRQSLGQGPEFLIYFQGTGAADDSGLPNDRFFAVRPEGSVSTLKIQRTERGDSAVYLCALARAGSTDTQYFGPGTRLTVL.

This clone was observed a single time. The chain combines TRBV4-1 with TRBJ2-2, with TRBD2 as a possible D gene (5 bases). Germline loops: CDR1 MGHRA, CDR2 YSYEKL. The V end was cut by 4 bases, the J end by 2 bases, with 11 bases between. CDR3 length: 15 residues. CDR3 nucleotide sequence: TGCGCCAGCAGCCCTAGTGGGAGAAACACCGGGGAGCTGTTTTTT. Amino acids: CASSPSGRNTGELFF.

The V call is TRBV10-1, the J call TRBJ2-3; D possibly corresponds to TRBD1 (6 bases). Trimming took off 6 bases at V and 2 bases at J, with 12 bases between the two ends. CDR3 length: 14 amino acids. From germline, CDR1 is WNHNN and CDR2 SYGVQD (reference sequence). CDR3 DNA: TGCGCCAGCAGCCCCGGGACAACCACAGATACGCAGTATTTT. Amino acids: CASSPGTTTDTQYF.

This chain uses TRBV27 with TRBJ1-4, with 7 nucleotides matching TRBD1. The CDR3 totals 14 residues. Looked up from germline, CDR1 is MNHEY and CDR2 is SMNVEV (reference sequence). The V gene end was trimmed by 8 bases and the J gene end by 3 bases; junction bases not matched to a gene: 6. The CDR3 loop reads CASGSQGSNEKLFF. CDR3 sequence (DNA): TGTGCCAGCGGATCACAGGGGTCTAATGAAAAACTGTTTTTT.

This CDR3 is CAWSVGGLGPETQYF. In nucleotides, the CDR3 is TGTGCCTGGAGTGTTGGGGGACTCGGCCCAGAGACCCAGTACTTC. The V and J genes are TRBV30 and TRBJ2-5; weak D call: TRBD2 (6 bases). Trimming took off 0 bases at V and 4 bases at J, with 15 bases between the two ends. The CDR3 is made up of 15 amino acids. Germline CDR1 and CDR2: GTSNPN and SVGIG (reference sequence). The full variable domain, rest sourced from reference TRBV30 and TRBJ2-5, is SQTIHQWPATLVQPVGSPLSLECTVEGTSNPNLYWYRQAAGRGLQLLFYSVGIGQISSEVPQNLSASRPQDRQFILSSKKLLLSDSGFYLCAWSVGGLGPETQYFGPGTRLLVL.

The genes are TRBV6-5 and TRBJ2-2, with TRBD1 matching 8 bases. The ends lost 5 bases at V and 0 bases at J; junction bases unmatched: 2. Germline V gene data show CDR1 as MNHEY and CDR2 as SVGAGI. This CDR3 region has 15 residues. Written as DNA, the CDR3 is TGTGCCAGCAGTGGGACAGGACCGAACACCGGGGAGCTGTTTTTT. This encodes CASSGTGPNTGELFF.

V usage is TRBV19 and J usage is TRBJ1-1; 7 positions agree with TRBD1. The CDR3 covers 15 residues. V was pared by 1 base and J by 6 bases, with 8 bases of the junction left unmatched. CDR1 is LNHDA and CDR2 is SQIVND in the germline V gene (reference sequence). CDR3 sequence reads: CASSIAPTGLPEAFF. The CDR3, as DNA: TGTGCCAGTAGTATAGCCCCGACAGGGTTGCCTGAAGCTTTCTTT.

The chain couples TRBV29-1 to TRBJ2-5, with D tentatively TRBD2 (5 bases). The CDR3 extends over 15 amino acids. Trimming took off 1 base at V and 5 bases at J, with 17 bases between the two ends. Germline CDR1 SQVTM, CDR2 ANQGSEA. CDR3 DNA sequence: TGCAGCGTTGAAGGTGGGGAGACCCCTCTGGAGACCCAGTACTTC. Amino acids: CSVEGGETPLETQYF.

In this sample, this clone turned up once. The rearrangement joins TRBV27 to TRBJ2-7; 8 bases line up with TRBD1. After removal of 4 bases from V and 3 bases from J, the junction contained 14 bases not matched to a gene. The CDR3 consists of 17 residues. Germline V lookup: CDR1 MNHEY, CDR2 SMNVEV (reference sequence). CDR3 loop: CASSSESNRGVLYEQYF. CDR3 nucleotides: TGTGCCAGCAGTTCTGAATCGAACAGGGGGGTACTCTACGAGCAGTACTTC.

V gene TRBV6-4 combines with J gene TRBJ2-4; 8 bases match TRBD1. The CDR3 is 16 residues long. Per germline, CDR1 MRHNA and CDR2 SNTAGT. Losses at the gene ends were 0 bases for V and 4 bases for J; bases not matched to a gene: 5. CDR3 loop: CASSDSRDRKKNIQYF. CDR3 DNA sequence: TGTGCCAGCAGTGACTCTCGGGACAGGAAAAAAAACATTCAGTACTTC.

This CDR3 reads CASSLVGQENIQYF. The CDR3 DNA is TGTGCCAGCAGCTTGGTAGGACAGGAAAACATTCAGTACTTC. V usage is TRBV5-5 and J usage is TRBJ2-4; TRBD1 matches at 7 bases. Germline values: CDR1 SGHKS, CDR2 YYEKEE (reference sequence). The J segment lost 5 bases and the V segment lost 0 bases, leaving 2 bases of the junction unmatched. This CDR3 is 14 amino acids long.

The sample holds one count of this clone. The J gene is TRBJ2-3, the V gene TRBV4-2; 8 bases line up with TRBD2. The CDR3 runs 16 residues. The V segment lost 2 bases and the J segment 4 bases; nucleotides outside the gene matches: 8. Germline V gene lookup returns CDR1 LGHNA and CDR2 YNFKEQ. The CDR3 DNA reads TGTGCCAGCAGCCAACTGTTAAGCGGGGGTCCAGATACGCAGTATTTT. Residues: CASSQLLSGGPDTQYF.

V is TRBV28 and J is TRBJ2-7, with 8 bases fitting TRBD2. V trimming: 4 bases; J trimming: 2 bases; junction bases outside the gene matches: 1. The CDR3 covers 13 residues. Per germline, CDR1 MDHEN and CDR2 SYDVKM. CDR3 sequence reads: CASSSGGTYEQYF. The DNA for the CDR3 is TGTGCCAGCAGTTCGGGGGGGACCTACGAGCAGTACTTC.

The V and J genes are TRBV28 and TRBJ2-3, with 7 bases matching TRBD2. Germline loops: CDR1 MDHEN, CDR2 SYDVKM. The CDR3 runs to 16 residues. J was trimmed by 0 bases and V by 6 bases; bases with no gene match: 9. CDR3 coding DNA: TGTGCCAGCAGCGAGGGCGGGAGTGCTAGCACAGATACGCAGTATTTT. This gives the protein CASSEGGSASTDTQYF. The full variable domain, completed using reference TRBV28 and TRBJ2-3, is DVKVTQSSRYLVKRTGEKVFLECVQDMDHENMFWYRQDPGLGLRLIYFSYDVKMKEKGDIPEGYSVSREKKERFSLILESASTNQTSMYLCASSEGGSASTDTQYFGPGTRLTVL.

This chain joins TRBV28 and TRBJ2-7; TRBD2 matches at 10 bases. Germline loops: CDR1 MDHEN, CDR2 SYDVKM. Unmatched junction bases numbered 14, after V lost 8 bases and J lost 4 bases. The CDR3 contains 16 residues. CDR3: CASWDRRSGRVYEQYF. The CDR3 DNA follows: TGTGCCAGCTGGGATCGTAGAAGCGGGAGGGTGTACGAGCAGTACTTC.

V and J are TRBV15 and TRBJ2-5, with 7 bases that match TRBD2. The length of the CDR3 is 15 residues. CDR1 LNHNV and CDR2 YYDKDF come from the germline V gene (reference sequence). J lost 1 base, V lost 3 bases, and 5 bases had no gene match. CDR3 sequence reads: CATSSKRDSQETQYF. The CDR3 DNA reads as TGTGCCACCAGCAGTAAGCGGGACTCCCAAGAGACCCAGTACTTC.

This rearrangement joins TRBV2 to TRBJ2-4; 7 bases are a match to TRBD2. The V gene end was trimmed by 3 bases and the J gene end by 0 bases; junction bases not matched to a gene: 8. The CDR3 consists of 17 residues. The germline V gene encodes CDR1 SNHLY and CDR2 FYNNEI. The CDR3 region has the DNA TGTGCCAGCAGTGACCCGATAGCGGGCATAGCCAAAAACATTCAGTACTTC. Its protein product is CASSDPIAGIAKNIQYF.

The rearrangement uses TRBV7-9 and TRBJ2-7; 13 nucleotides match TRBD2. CDR3 length: 16 residues. CDR1 is SEHNR and CDR2 is FQNEAQ in the germline V gene (reference sequence). Germline trimming cut 4 bases from V and 4 bases from J; bases unmatched to any gene: 7. The CDR3 spells CASSSTTSGRAYEQYF. The DNA of the CDR3 is TGTGCCAGCAGCTCGACAACTAGCGGGAGGGCTTACGAGCAGTACTTC. The full variable domain, its missing parts supplied by reference TRBV7-9 and TRBJ2-7, is DTGVSQNPRHKITKRGQNVTFRCDPISEHNRLYWYRQTLGQGPEFLTYFQNEAQLEKSRLLSDRFSAERPKGSFSTLEIQRTEQGDSAMYLCASSSTTSGRAYEQYFGPGTRLTVT.

The chain employs TRBV10-1 and TRBJ2-7, with TRBD2 matching 12 bases. Trimming cost V 0 bases and J 4 bases; bases outside gene matches: 4. Germline V lookup: CDR1 WNHNN, CDR2 SYGVQD (reference sequence). The CDR3 runs to 16 residues. The CDR3 region is CASSESPSGRGYEQYF. CDR3 coding DNA: TGCGCCAGCAGTGAGTCCCCTAGCGGGAGGGGATACGAGCAGTACTTC.

The chain recombines TRBV19 with TRBJ2-7, with D tentatively TRBD1 (6 bases). The V and J ends lost 7 bases and 2 bases respectively, with 15 bases between them. This CDR3 region has 14 residues. Germline V gene sequence: CDR1 LNHDA, CDR2 SQIVND (reference sequence). The DNA of the CDR3 is TGTGCCAGTAAAGTCTCCACAGGGACCTACGAGCAGTACTTC. This encodes CASKVSTGTYEQYF. The entire variable domain, with the rest obtained from reference TRBV19 and TRBJ2-7, is as follows: DGGITQSPKYLFRKEGQNVTLSCEQNLNHDAMYWYRQDPGQGLRLIYYSQIVNDFQKGDIAEGYSVSREKKESFPLTVTSAQKNPTAFYLCASKVSTGTYEQYFGPGTRLTVT.

The CDR3 sequence is CASKKGLDQPQHF. CDR3 DNA: TGTGCCAGCAAGAAGGGGCTAGATCAGCCCCAGCATTTT. The chain links TRBV6-5 to TRBJ1-5, with D perhaps matching TRBD1 (5 bases). CDR1 MNHEY and CDR2 SVGAGI come from the germline V gene. Deletions cut 7 bases from V and 5 bases from J, with 12 bases between. The CDR3 runs to 13 residues.

The V call is TRBV29-1, the J call TRBJ2-1; tentatively, D is TRBD1 (5 bases). Trimming pared 2 bases from V and 7 bases from J, leaving 15 bases between. Germline values: CDR1 SQVTM, CDR2 ANQGSEA. The CDR3 is 14 residues long. The CDR3, as DNA: TGCAGCGTTGAATATTGGCAGGGTGAAAATGAGCAGTTCTTC. Its translation: CSVEYWQGENEQFF.

The V and J genes are TRBV2 and TRBJ1-1; maybe TRBD1 (6 bases). V gave up 0 bases and J gave up 3 bases, with 14 bases separating them. CDR1 SNHLY and CDR2 FYNNEI come from the germline V gene. This CDR3 spans 16 amino acids. The chain's CDR3 is CASSEAQAGADTEAFF. As DNA, the CDR3 is TGTGCCAGCAGTGAAGCGCAGGCAGGGGCAGACACTGAAGCTTTCTTT.

V gene TRBV6-1 combines with J gene TRBJ1-2, with D maybe TRBD1 (6 bases). V dropped 7 bases and J dropped 7 bases, with 13 bases sitting between them. The CDR3 contains 12 residues. Germline CDR1 and CDR2: MNHNS and SASEGT. CDR3 loop: CASTNNRAGYTF. CDR3 nucleotides: TGTGCCAGCACGAATAACAGGGCTGGCTACACCTTC.

This clone appeared once. This chain's CDR3 is CASGHSSYEQYF. The CDR3 DNA reads TGTGCCAGCGGGCATAGCTCCTACGAGCAGTACTTC. The chain uses TRBV7-9 and TRBJ2-7; no clear D. Per germline, CDR1 SEHNR and CDR2 FQNEAQ (reference sequence). CDR3 length: 12 residues. V lost 8 bases and J 0 bases, leaving 8 bases between the germline ends.

The chain has TRBV2 and TRBJ2-7, with 10 bases matching TRBD1. Germline V gene data show CDR1 as SNHLY and CDR2 as FYNNEI. V lost 2 bases and J lost 7; bases outside the gene matches: 8. The CDR3 totals 15 residues. The DNA of the CDR3 is TGTGCCAGCAGTGAAATCGGAGGACAGGGGGGGGAGCAGTACTTC. Its protein is CASSEIGGQGGEQYF.

This chain links TRBV14 with TRBJ1-6; possible D gene TRBD1, 5 bases. V was cut by 4 bases and J by 4 bases, with 14 bases left in between. The CDR3 has 16 amino acids. Per the germline V gene, CDR1 is SGHDN and CDR2 is FVKESK. The CDR3 is CASSRPRAAYNSPLHF. The CDR3 region has the DNA TGTGCCAGCAGCCGCCCCAGGGCGGCGTATAATTCACCCCTCCACTTT.